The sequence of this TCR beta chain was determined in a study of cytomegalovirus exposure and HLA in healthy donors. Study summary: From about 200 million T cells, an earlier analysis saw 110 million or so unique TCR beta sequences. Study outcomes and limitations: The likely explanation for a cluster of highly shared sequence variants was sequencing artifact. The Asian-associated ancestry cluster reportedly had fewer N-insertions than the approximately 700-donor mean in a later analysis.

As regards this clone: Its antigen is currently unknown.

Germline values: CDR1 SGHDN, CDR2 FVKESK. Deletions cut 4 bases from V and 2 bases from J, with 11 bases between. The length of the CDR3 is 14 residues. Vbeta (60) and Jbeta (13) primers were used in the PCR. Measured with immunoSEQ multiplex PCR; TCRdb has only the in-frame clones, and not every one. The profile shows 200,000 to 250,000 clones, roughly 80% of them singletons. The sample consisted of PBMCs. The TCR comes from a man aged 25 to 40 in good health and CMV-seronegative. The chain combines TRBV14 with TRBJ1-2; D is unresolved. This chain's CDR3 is CASSREVGNYGYTF. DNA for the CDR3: TGTGCCAGCAGCCGCGAGGTCGGGAACTATGGCTACACCTTC.